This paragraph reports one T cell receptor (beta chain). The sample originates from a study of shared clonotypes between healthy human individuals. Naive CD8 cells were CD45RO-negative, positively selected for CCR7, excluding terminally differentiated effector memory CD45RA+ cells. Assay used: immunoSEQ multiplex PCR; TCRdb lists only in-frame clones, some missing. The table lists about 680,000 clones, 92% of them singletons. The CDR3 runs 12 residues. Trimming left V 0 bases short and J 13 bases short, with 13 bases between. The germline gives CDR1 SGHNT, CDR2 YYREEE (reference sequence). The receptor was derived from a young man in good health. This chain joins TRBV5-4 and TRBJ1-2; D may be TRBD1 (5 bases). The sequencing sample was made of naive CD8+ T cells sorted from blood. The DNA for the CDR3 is TGTGCCAGCAGCTTGGAGGGGCCCCTTCGCACCTTC. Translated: CASSLEGPLRTF.